Sequencing of this TCR beta chain was carried out in a study of graft-versus-host responses after intestinal transplantation. With regard to this clone: Its specificity is unknown.

V lost 0 bases to trimming and J lost 5 bases, with 9 bases between them. CDR3 length: 14 amino acids. CDR1 SGDLS and CDR2 YYNGEE come from the germline V gene. Assay used: immunoSEQ multiplex PCR; TCRdb lists only in-frame clones, some missing. Seen here are approximately 79,000 clones, around 80% observed once, and the top ten hold approximately 0.78%. Regarding the study as a whole: Early HvG declines after transplant were associated with peak circulating GvH clone levels. GvH clonotypes were identified within recipient marrow, with a subset emerging first in ileum or blood. Patients with graft-donor T cell macrochimerism had high graft-versus-host to host-versus-graft clonal ratios in allografts.

This chain links TRBV9 with TRBJ1-5; D possibly corresponds to TRBD1 (6 bases). Here the sequenced sample was unstimulated CD4+ T cells sorted from spleen or lymph node cells, taken before intestinal transplant. This TCR derives from a human donor who received an intestinal transplant. The DNA for the CDR3 is TGTGCCAGCAGCGTAGGGACAGATCATCAGCCCCAGCATTTT. Translation: CASSVGTDHQPQHF.